The 10 T cell receptor beta chains in this list originate from one sample, sequenced in a study of T-cell memory formation after mild COVID-19. TCRdb reprocessed the 5' RACE reads via MiXCR and lists one record per CDR3 protein. The data hold about 610,000 distinct CDR3 sequences, with approximately 15% observed a single time. The sample consisted of PBMCs or a T cell subset sorted from them (not recorded which). The source of these receptors is an adult woman who had mild COVID-19 (a few samples of this study predate the infection). Cell type and time point are not known.

The chain uses TRBV4-3 and TRBJ2-3; D call uncertain. CDR1 is LGHNA and CDR2 is YSLEER in the germline V gene. The CDR3 contains 16 residues. V shed 4 bases and J shed 2 bases, with 16 bases lying between them. The CDR3 DNA follows: TGCGCCAGCAGCCCCTCCACGGGCTTGTTCACAGATACGCAGTATTTT. It is translated as CASSPSTGLFTDTQYF.

This chain links TRBV12-3 or TRBV12-4 with TRBJ1-2; D gene ambiguous. V lost 7 bases to trimming and J lost 7 bases, with 19 bases between them. The CDR3 consists of 14 residues. CDR3 sequence reads: CASNLGRARSGYTF. In DNA, the CDR3 is TGTGCCAGCAATCTTGGTAGGGCTCGGAGTGGCTACACCTTC.

CDR3 residues: CSASGPLFGELFF. CDR3 sequence (DNA): TGCAGTGCTAGCGGTCCGCTGTTTGGGGAGCTGTTTTTT. The chain recombines TRBV20-1 with TRBJ2-2; no definite D call. The V end was cut by 3 bases, the J end by 8 bases, with 13 bases between. Germline V CDR1 and CDR2: DFQATT, SNEGSKA (reference sequence). The length of the CDR3 is 13 residues.

The rearrangement uses TRBV4-1 and TRBJ1-2, with D possibly matching TRBD1 (5 bases). Trimming pared 1 base from V and 4 bases from J, leaving 10 bases between. This CDR3 is built from 14 residues. Germline V CDR1 and CDR2: MGHRA, YSYEKL. CDR3 amino acids: CASSQGRGPYGYTF. The CDR3 DNA is TGCGCCAGCAGCCAAGGTCGGGGACCCTATGGCTACACCTTC.

This clonotype was seen a few times. V gene TRBV7-3 combines with J gene TRBJ2-1, with D perhaps assigned TRBD1 or TRBD2 (5 bases each). V dropped 4 bases and J dropped 4 bases, with 20 bases sitting between them. This CDR3 has 17 residues. Germline-derived CDR1 and CDR2 are SGHTA and FQGTGA. The CDR3, as DNA: TGTGCCAGCAGCTCACAAGCGCAGGGAGTAGGGTACAATGAGCAGTTCTTC. Residues: CASSSQAQGVGYNEQFF.

The rearrangement joins TRBV6-1 to TRBJ2-5; tentatively, D is TRBD1 or TRBD2 (5 bases each). V gave up 3 bases and J gave up 4 bases, with 15 bases separating them. The length of the CDR3 is 15 residues. Germline V lookup: CDR1 MNHNS, CDR2 SASEGT. In DNA form, the CDR3 reads TGTGCCAGCAGTGATGCAGGGACCGAGGGAGAGACCCAGTACTTC. Translated: CASSDAGTEGETQYF.

Only a few counts were recorded for this clonotype. The CDR3, as DNA: TGTGCCATCAAAGGAGCTGGAAGCTCCTACAATGAGCAGTTCTTC. It is translated as CAIKGAGSSYNEQFF. The chain couples TRBV10-3 to TRBJ2-1; no reliable D call. V was shortened by 7 bases and J by 0 bases, with 13 bases between the two germline ends. CDR3 length equals 15 residues. The germline CDR1 and CDR2 sequences are ENHRY and SYGVKD.

This clonotype was detected only a few times. An end of the junction differs from the germline gene, which may be a read error. This sequence joins TRBV20-1 and TRBJ2-1; the D gene is possibly TRBD2 (5 bases). Germline CDR1 and CDR2: DFQATT and SNEGSKA (reference sequence). This CDR3 contains 11 residues. Written as DNA, the CDR3 is TGCAGTGCTAGAGATGGTGGGGAGCCAATCTTC. Amino acid sequence: CSARDGGEPIF.

The chain combines TRBV12-3 or TRBV12-4 with TRBJ2-3; D call uncertain. The CDR3 spans 15 residues. Trimming shortened V by 5 bases and J by 5 bases, and 17 bases separated the two germline ends. The CDR3 DNA sequence: TGTGCCAGCAGTACCCCGGGCCGGTCGGTAGATACGCAGTATTTT. Translated, it gives CASSTPGRSVDTQYF.

V and J are TRBV7-2 and TRBJ2-4, with TRBD2 matching 12 bases. CDR3 size: 14 residues. The trim removed 5 bases at V and 5 bases at J, leaving 1 base unmatched. Germline V lookup: CDR1 SGHTA, CDR2 FQGNSA. The CDR3 is CASSRLAGENIQYF. For the CDR3, the DNA is TGTGCCAGCAGCCGACTAGCGGGAGAAAACATTCAGTACTTC.